Here is one T cell receptor (beta chain) with its context. Deletions cut 5 bases from V and 3 bases from J, with 13 bases between. Per the germline V gene, CDR1 is LGHNA and CDR2 is YNFKEQ. The CDR3 has 15 residues. The table came from immunoSEQ multiplex PCR; TCRdb's copy has only in-frame clones and leaves some out. Among a few hundred thousand clones listed, approximately 90% were seen once. The sample's treatment: roughly 18 received Ad26.COV2.S at low or high dose, single or two shots; 5 received placebo; per-sample allocation not given. Collection of samples fell on day 63 after the first vaccine or placebo injection. The data derive from a study of Ad26.COV2.S vaccination and SARS-CoV-2 variants. Across the whole study: Donor was in the COV1001 Ad26.COV2.S trial arm. Intramuscular Ad26.COV2.S doses were given once or twice, 56 days apart.

The specimen was peripheral blood, collected in a trial of Ad26.COV2.S vaccine versus placebo. This TCR was recovered from a person between 18 and 59 years old who received the Ad26.COV2.S COVID-19 vaccine or a placebo. This chain uses TRBV4-2 with TRBJ1-4; tentative D call: TRBD1 (6 bases). The CDR3 region has the DNA TGTGCCAGCAGCTCCACAGGGTCGGCTAATGAAAAACTGTTTTTT. Translation gives CASSSTGSANEKLFF.